This TCR beta chain was identified in a study of shared clonotypes between healthy human individuals. CDR3 length: 14 amino acids. Germline values: CDR1 MGHDK, CDR2 SYGVNS. The V and J ends lost 1 base and 1 base respectively, with 7 bases between them. CD45RO-negative, CCR7-selected cells formed the naive CD8 fraction, which excluded terminally differentiated effector memory CD45RA+ cells. As to this clone: The target antigen is unknown. Other DNA sequences of this sample code for an identical CDR3.

Whole-study findings and limits: What naive subsets generally showed was a larger estimated richness than memory subsets showed.

Some clones are missing from TCRdb's copy, which holds only in-frame ones; the method was immunoSEQ multiplex PCR. The profile shows roughly 1,800,000 clones, around 96% of them singletons. This chain connects TRBV25-1 to TRBJ1-1; D ambiguous. The sample taken for sequencing was naive CD8+ T cells sorted from blood. The sequence was obtained from a man between 18 and 29 years old in good health. CDR3 residues: CASSEFTGNTEAFF. The CDR3 coding sequence is TGTGCCAGCAGTGAATTTACGGGGAACACTGAAGCTTTCTTT.